The present T cell receptor (beta chain) was sequenced within a study of post-analysis software for immune sequencing data. Unique molecular identifiers were carried by the TCR beta cDNA libraries. A population of 1 to 10 million T cells gave rise to 450,000 to 500,000 cDNA molecules. TCRdb fed the PCR reads into MiXCR, producing one record per CDR3 protein. Of approximately 690,000 distinct CDR3 sequences detected, approximately 60% appear once; the ten largest clones hold approximately 10%. General study results and limits: F measure grouped same-batch samples tightly together. Multiple sclerosis patients had significantly lower normalized Chao1 diversity than controls.

This clonotype was seen a handful of times. The target antigen is unknown. This TCR came from a girl under 10 years old with multiple sclerosis. Specimen: blood.

In nucleotides, the CDR3 is TGTGCCAGCAGTTACGCCTCCCAGGGGGCAAACATTCAGTACTTC. Amino acids: CASSYASQGANIQYF. The chain recombines TRBV6-6 with TRBJ2-7; TRBD1 agrees at 8 bases. The J call is doubtful: the DNA matches TRBJ2-4 better. This CDR3 contains 15 residues. Germline V gives CDR1 MNHNY, CDR2 SVGAGI (reference sequence).